This TCR beta chain was profiled in a study of blood T cell repertoires in COVID-19 (dated by TCRdb to the early 2020s). General notes on the study: The collaborator samples originated in the United States, Italy and Spain and spanned the acute and convalescent phases of COVID-19. The prospective study material was composed of cDNA or gDNA derived from T cells, B-cell-depleted T cells, or PBMCs. The dataset comprised deeply sampled blood TCRbeta repertoires from subjects exposed to, actively infected with, or recovered from COVID-19. The repertoires were released in a freely available public database meant as a resource for research on the immune response to SARS-CoV-2. Samples were obtained from the ongoing ImmuneRACE study (first 160 participants) and from about 1,300 subjects provided by 6 global collaborators. A de-identified subject ID, COVID-19 status, age in years and sex were almost always included in the sample metadata. Where available, HLA class I and class II types were obtained from metadata supplied by the sample provider rather than from assay-based typing.

Participants in the prospective study were enrolled through a virtual design, were aged 18 to 89 years, and lived in fewer than 30 United States geographic areas. In the prospective study, participants were assigned to cohorts based on the clinical history participants reported in a screening survey and a study questionnaire. Recovered participants in ImmuneRACE Cohort 3 were defined as having two consecutive negative NP/OP PCR tests, clearance from a healthcare professional, or resolution of symptoms. In the prospective study, mobile phlebotomists collected whole blood, serum and a nasopharyngeal or oropharyngeal swab from each participant. Additional blood draws and questionnaires over an approximately two-month period could optionally be provided by prospective study participants. Prospective study blood samples were shipped either frozen or at room temperature before DNA extraction. Details on this clone: Its antigen is not yet known. No qualities accompany the bases; no much larger clone lies one base away.

TCRbeta CDR3 regions were amplified from genomic DNA by means of the immunoSEQ Assay, a bias-controlled multiplex PCR. For the original study's pipeline: The number of nucleated cells in each sample was estimated from the amplification of reference gene primers within the assay. Sequence reads were collapsed and filtered to measure the absolute abundance of every unique TCRbeta CDR3 rearrangement. For each sample, productive Simpson clonality was calculated as the square root of Simpson's diversity index over productive rearrangements. The source is immuneACCESS, and TCRdb retained only in-frame sequences with V and J called. Part of the clones is not carried over; for the studies checked, unresolved V genes explain less than half of this, and the remainder is unexplained. V, J and clone size reflect that table, while D and trimming were determined from the DNA. The table for this sample lists about 250,000 clones; about 87% of them were counted only once. The ten largest account for 2.5% to 3.5% of the sample.

CDR1 and CDR2, looked up from the germline V gene (reference sequence), are GTSNPN and SVGIG. Reading from cysteine to phenylalanine, the CDR3 counts 12 amino acids. The CDR3 DNA has 36 bases and is translated from base 1. V is pared back by 0 bases and J by 5 bases, with 7 bases lying between the germline termini. The study at large found these results: The amount of clinical and demographic metadata varied by source and participant and was provided uncurated.

The material sequenced was PBMCs or T cells enriched from blood (not recorded which). The receptor was derived from a woman in her fifties or sixties who had recovered from COVID-19. The chain uses TRBV30 and TRBJ1-2; confidence is insufficient to name the D gene. This receptor carries the CDR3 CAWSVNSYGYTF. The nucleotide sequence reads TGTGCCTGGAGTGTGAACAGTTATGGCTACACCTTC.